The sequence of this T cell receptor (beta chain) was determined in a study of shared clonotypes between healthy human individuals. Study-wide results and limits: Incomplete sequencing of sorted subsets was indicated by rarefaction despite large depth.

Points on this clone: Its antigen is undetermined.

Only in-frame clones appear in the TCRdb table, and some are missing; sequencing was by immunoSEQ multiplex PCR. Of over 2,000,000 clones listed, just under 95% are singletons. It was CD45RO-negative cells, positively selected for CCR7, that made up naive CD8 cells, with terminally differentiated effector memory CD45RA+ cells excluded. The CDR3 extends over 16 amino acids. The V end lost 2 bases, the J end lost 4 bases, and 17 bases lay between the germline ends. The germline gives CDR1 MNHEY, CDR2 SVGAGI. Input material: naive CD8+ T cells from PBMCs. V usage is TRBV6-5 and J usage is TRBJ1-1, with TRBD1 as a possible D gene (6 bases). The TCR originated in a man in his late teens or twenties in good health. Some clones in this sample may be carry-over from other donors' samples. CDR3 protein: CASSYGGLGGSTEAFF. DNA of the CDR3: TGTGCCAGCAGTTACGGGGGGCTGGGGGGGAGCACTGAAGCTTTCTTT.